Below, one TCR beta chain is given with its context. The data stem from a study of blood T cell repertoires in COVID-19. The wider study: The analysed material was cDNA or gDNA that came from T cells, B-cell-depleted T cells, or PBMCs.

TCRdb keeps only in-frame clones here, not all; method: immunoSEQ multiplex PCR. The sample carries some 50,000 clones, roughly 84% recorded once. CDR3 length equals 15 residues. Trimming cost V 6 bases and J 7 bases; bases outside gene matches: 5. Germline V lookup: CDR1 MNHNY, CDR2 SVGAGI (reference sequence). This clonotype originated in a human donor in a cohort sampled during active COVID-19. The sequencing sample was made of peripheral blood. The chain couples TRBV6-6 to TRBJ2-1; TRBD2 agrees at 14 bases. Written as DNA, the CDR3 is TGTGCCAGCAGAGAGGGGACTAGCGGGAGAAATGAGCAGTTCTTC. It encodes CASREGTSGRNEQFF.